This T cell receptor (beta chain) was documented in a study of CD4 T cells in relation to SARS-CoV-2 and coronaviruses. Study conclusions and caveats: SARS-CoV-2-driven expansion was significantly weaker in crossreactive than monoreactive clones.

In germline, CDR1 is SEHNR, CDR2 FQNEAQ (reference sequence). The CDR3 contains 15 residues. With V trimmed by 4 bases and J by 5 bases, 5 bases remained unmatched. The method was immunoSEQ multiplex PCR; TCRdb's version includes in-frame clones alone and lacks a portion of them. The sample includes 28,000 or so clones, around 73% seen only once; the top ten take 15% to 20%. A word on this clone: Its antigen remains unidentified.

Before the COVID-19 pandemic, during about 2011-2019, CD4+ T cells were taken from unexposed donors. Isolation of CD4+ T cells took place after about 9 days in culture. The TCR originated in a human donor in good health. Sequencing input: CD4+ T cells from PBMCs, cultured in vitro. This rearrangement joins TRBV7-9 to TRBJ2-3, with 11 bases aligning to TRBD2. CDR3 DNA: TGTGCCAGCAGCTCCCTAGCGGGAGGACGAGATACGCAGTATTTT. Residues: CASSSLAGGRDTQYF.